Here is one TCR beta chain with its context. These data belong to a study of blood T cell repertoires in COVID-19. Overall study context: Material from acute and convalescent COVID-19 was sourced from the United States, Italy and Spain. T cells, B-cell-depleted T cells, or PBMCs provided the cDNA or gDNA that served as material.

Original handling: Amplification of reference gene primers provided the estimated nucleated cell counts. The assay was immunoSEQ multiplex PCR, and TCRdb's table has in-frame clones only and misses some. The V and J calls and clone size were taken over from that table, and D and trimming were inferred from the DNA. The table includes some 310,000 clones, around 90% detected once. The receptor comes from a man aged 50 to 59 with active or convalescent COVID-19. The sequenced sample consisted of peripheral blood.

This CDR3 reads CASSQLDRGLYEQYF. The CDR3 bases are TGTGCCAGCAGCCAGTTGGACAGGGGGCTTTACGAGCAGTACTTC. The chain uses TRBV7-9 and TRBJ2-7; 11 positions match TRBD1. V was pared by 5 bases and J by 4 bases, with 7 bases of the junction left unmatched. Germline V gene lookup returns CDR1 SEHNR and CDR2 FQNEAQ (reference sequence). The CDR3 covers 15 residues. Looking up the rest from reference TRBV7-9 and TRBJ2-7 gives the full variable domain: DTGVSQNPRHKITKRGQNVTFRCDPISEHNRLYWYRQTLGQGPEFLTYFQNEAQLEKSRLLSDRFSAERPKGSFSTLEIQRTEQGDSAMYLCASSQLDRGLYEQYFGPGTRLTVT.